Reported below is one T cell receptor (beta chain). Per the original methods: Scientists estimated how many nucleated cells there were by amplifying reference gene primers. The table came from immunoSEQ multiplex PCR; TCRdb's copy has only in-frame clones and leaves some out. V and J calls plus clone size are reproduced from that table; the DNA served to infer D and trimming. The data show about 240,000 clones, roughly 90% seen once. This sample is drawn from a study of blood T cell repertoires in COVID-19. The CDR3 has 13 residues. The V and J ends lost 0 bases and 8 bases respectively, with 11 bases between them. CDR1 is SGDLS and CDR2 is YYNGEE in the germline V gene.

The sequenced sample was peripheral blood. This chain connects TRBV9 to TRBJ1-1; no reliable D call. The receptor comes from a man aged 60 to 69 with acute or convalescent COVID-19. The CDR3 DNA sequence: TGTGCCAGCAGCGTAGCTAGCGGAGGCGAAGCTTTCTTT. This codes for CASSVASGGEAFF. Drawing the rest from reference TRBV9 and TRBJ1-1, the complete variable domain is DSGVTQTPKHLITATGQRVTLRCSPRSGDLSVYWYQQSLDQGLQFLIQYYNGEERAKGNILERFSAQQFPDLHSELNLSSLELGDSALYFCASSVASGGEAFFGQGTRLTVV.